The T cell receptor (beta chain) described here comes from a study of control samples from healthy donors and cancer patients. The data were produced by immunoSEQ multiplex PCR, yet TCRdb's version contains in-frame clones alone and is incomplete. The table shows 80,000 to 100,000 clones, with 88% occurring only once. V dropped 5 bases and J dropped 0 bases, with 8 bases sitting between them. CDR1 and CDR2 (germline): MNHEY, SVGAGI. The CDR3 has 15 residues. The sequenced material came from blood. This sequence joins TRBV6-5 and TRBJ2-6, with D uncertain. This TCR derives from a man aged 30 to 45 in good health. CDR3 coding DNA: TGTGCCAGCAGTCATGATAACTCTGGGGCCAACGTCCTGACTTTC. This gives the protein CASSHDNSGANVLTF.